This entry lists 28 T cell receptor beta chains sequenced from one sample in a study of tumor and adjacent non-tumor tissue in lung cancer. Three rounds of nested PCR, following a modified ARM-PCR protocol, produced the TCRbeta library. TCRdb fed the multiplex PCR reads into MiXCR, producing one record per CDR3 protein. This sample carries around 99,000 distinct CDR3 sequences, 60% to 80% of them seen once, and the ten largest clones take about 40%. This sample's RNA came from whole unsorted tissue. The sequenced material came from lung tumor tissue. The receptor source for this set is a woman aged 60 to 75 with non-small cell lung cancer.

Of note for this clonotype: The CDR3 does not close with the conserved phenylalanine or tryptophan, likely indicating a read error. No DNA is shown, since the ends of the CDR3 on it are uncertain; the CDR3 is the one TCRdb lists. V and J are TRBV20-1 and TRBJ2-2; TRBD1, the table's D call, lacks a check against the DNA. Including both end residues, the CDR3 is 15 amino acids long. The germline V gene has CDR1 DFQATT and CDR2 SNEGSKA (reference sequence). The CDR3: CSARATGRDTGELFV.

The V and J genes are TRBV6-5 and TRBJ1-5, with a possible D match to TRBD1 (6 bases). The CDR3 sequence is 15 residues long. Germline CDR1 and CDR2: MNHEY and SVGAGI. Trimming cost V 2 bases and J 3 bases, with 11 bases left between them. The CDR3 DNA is TGTGCCAGCAGTTACGGCAGGGGAAACAATCAGCCCCAGCATTTT. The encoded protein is CASSYGRGNNQPQHF.

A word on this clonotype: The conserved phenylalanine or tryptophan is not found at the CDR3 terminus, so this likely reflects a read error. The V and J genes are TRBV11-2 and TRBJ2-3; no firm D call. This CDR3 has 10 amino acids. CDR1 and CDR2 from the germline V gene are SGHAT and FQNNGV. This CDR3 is CTSLTDTQYY. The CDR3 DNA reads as TGTACCAGCTTAACAGATACGCAGTATTAT.

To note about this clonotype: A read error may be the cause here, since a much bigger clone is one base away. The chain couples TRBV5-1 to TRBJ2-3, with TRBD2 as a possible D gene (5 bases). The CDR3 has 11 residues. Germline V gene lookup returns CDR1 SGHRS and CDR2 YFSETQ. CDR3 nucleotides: TGCGCCAACAGCTTGGAGGCTACGCAGTATTTT. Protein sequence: CANSLEATQYF.

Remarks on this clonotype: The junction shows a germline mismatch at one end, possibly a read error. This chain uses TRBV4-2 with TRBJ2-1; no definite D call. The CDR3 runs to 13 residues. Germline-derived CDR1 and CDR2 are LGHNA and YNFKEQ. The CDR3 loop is CASSQSSYNGQFF. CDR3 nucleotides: TGTGCTAGCAGCCAAAGCTCCTACAATGGGCAGTTCTTC.

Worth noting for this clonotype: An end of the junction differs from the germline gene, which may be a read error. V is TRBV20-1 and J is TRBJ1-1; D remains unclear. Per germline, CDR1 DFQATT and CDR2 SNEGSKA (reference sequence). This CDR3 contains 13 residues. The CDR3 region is CCATPGSNTEAFF. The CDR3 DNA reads TGCTGTGCTACCCCGGGATCCAACACTGAAGCTTTCTTT.

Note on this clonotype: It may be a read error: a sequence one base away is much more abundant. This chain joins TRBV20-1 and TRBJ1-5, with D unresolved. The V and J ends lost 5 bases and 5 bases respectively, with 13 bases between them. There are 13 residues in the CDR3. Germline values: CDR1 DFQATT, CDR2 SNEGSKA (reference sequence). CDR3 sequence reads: CSAAPIGDQPQHF. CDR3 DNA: TGCAGTGCTGCACCTATCGGCGATCAGCCCCAGCATTTT.

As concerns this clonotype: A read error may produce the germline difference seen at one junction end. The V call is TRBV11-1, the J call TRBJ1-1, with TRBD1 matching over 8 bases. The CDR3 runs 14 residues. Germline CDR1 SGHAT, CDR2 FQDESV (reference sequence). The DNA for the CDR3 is TGTGCCAGAAGCTTAGGACAGGGGAACACTGAAGCTTTCTTT. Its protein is CARSLGQGNTEAFF. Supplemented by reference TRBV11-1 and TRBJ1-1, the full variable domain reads EAEVAQSPRYKITEKSQAVAFWCDPISGHATLYWYRQILGQGPELLVQFQDESVVDDSQLPKDRFSAERLKGVDSTLKIQPAELGDSAMYLCARSLGQGNTEAFFGQGTRLTVV.

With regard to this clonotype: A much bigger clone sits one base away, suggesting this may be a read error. This CDR3 is CASKEIAGVYEQFF. CDR3 sequence (DNA): TGTGCCAGCAAAGAGATAGCGGGAGTATATGAGCAGTTCTTC. The genes are TRBV6-1 and TRBJ2-1; 9 bases fit TRBD2. The CDR3 is made up of 14 amino acids. Germline V gene sequence: CDR1 MNHNS, CDR2 SASEGT. Trimming took 7 bases from V and 8 from J; bases not matched to a gene: 9.

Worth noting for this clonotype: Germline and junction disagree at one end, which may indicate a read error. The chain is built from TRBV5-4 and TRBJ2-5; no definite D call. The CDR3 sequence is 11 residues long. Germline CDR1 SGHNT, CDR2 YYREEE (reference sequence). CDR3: CVSSFTETQYF. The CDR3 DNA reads TGTGTCAGCAGCTTCACAGAGACCCAGTACTTC.

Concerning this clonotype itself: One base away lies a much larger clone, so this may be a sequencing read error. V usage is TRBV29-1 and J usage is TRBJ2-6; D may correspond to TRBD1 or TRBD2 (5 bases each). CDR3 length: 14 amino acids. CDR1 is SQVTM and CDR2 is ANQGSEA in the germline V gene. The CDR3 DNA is TGCAGCGCGGAAGAGGGATCTGGGGCCAACGTCATGACTTTC. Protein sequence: CSAEEGSGANVMTF.

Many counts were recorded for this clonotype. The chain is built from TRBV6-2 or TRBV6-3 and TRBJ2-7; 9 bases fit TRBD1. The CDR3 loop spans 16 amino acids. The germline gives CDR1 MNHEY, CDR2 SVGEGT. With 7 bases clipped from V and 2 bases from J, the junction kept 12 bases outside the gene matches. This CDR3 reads CASTIPSTGGAYEQYF. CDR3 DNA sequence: TGTGCCAGCACCATACCCTCGACAGGGGGTGCCTACGAGCAGTACTTC.

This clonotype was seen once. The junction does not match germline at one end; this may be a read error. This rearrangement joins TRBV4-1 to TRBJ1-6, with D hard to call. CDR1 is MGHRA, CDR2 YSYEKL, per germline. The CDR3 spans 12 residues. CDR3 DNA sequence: TGCTCCAGCAGCCAACCCGACTGGCCCCTCCACTTT. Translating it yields CSSSQPDWPLHF.

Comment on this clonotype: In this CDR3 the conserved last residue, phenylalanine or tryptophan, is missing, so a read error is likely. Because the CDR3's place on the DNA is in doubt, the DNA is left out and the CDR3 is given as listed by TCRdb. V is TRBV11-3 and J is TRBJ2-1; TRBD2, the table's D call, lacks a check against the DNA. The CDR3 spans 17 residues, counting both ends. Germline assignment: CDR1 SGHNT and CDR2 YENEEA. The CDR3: CVSTLELTSGDHNEQFL.

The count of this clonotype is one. CDR3 amino acids: CASRTSVPLQFF. The CDR3 nucleotides are TGTGCCAGTAGGACTTCGGTTCCCCTGCAGTTCTTC. V and J are TRBV6-5 and TRBJ2-1, with D perhaps TRBD2 (5 bases). CDR3 length: 12 amino acids. Germline assignment: CDR1 MNHEY and CDR2 SVGAGI. V was clipped by 9 bases and J by 12 bases, with 18 bases between them.

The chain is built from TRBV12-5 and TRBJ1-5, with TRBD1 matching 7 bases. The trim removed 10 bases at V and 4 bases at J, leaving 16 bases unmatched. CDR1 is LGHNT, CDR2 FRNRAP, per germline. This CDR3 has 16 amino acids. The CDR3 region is CANGGQLFNSNQPQHF. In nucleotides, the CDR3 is TGTGCTAATGGGGGACAGCTTTTTAATAGTAATCAGCCCCAGCATTTT.

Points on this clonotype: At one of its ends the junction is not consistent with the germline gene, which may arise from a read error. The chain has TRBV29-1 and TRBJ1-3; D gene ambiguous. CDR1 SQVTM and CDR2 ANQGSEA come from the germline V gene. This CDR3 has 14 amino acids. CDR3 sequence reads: CSVEEGYSGNIIYF. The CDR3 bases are TGCAGCGTTGAAGAGGGTTATAGCGGAAACATCATATATTTT.

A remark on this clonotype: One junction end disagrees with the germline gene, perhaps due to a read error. CDR3 nucleotides: TGTGTCAGCAGCGCTGTACCTGACACTGAGCAGTTCTTC. It codes for CVSSAVPDTEQFF. V gene TRBV11-2 combines with J gene TRBJ2-1; no clear D gene. The germline V gene has CDR1 SGHAT and CDR2 FQNNGV. There are 13 residues in the CDR3. Looking up the rest from reference TRBV11-2 and TRBJ2-1 gives the full variable domain: EAGVAQSPRYKIIEKRQSVAFWCNPISGHATLYWYQQILGQGPKLLIQFQNNGVVDDSQLPKDRFSAERLKGVDSTLKIQPAKLEDSAVYLCVSSAVPDTEQFFGPGTRLTVL.

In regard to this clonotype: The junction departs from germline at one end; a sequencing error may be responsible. CDR3 sequence reads: CTASRAGGTAQMAF. CDR3 DNA sequence: TGTACCGCTAGCAGAGCCGGGGGGACAGCTCAAATGGCGTTC. The chain joins TRBV15 to TRBJ2-7; D might be TRBD1 or TRBD2, each matching 7 bases. CDR1 LNHNV and CDR2 YYDKDF come from the germline V gene (reference sequence). The CDR3 covers 14 residues. The entire variable domain, with the rest obtained from reference TRBV15 and TRBJ2-7, is as follows: DAMVIQNPRYQVTQFGKPVTLSCSQTLNHNVMYWYQQKSSQAPKLLFHYYDKDFNNEADTPDNFQSRRPNTSFCFLDIRSPGLGDTAMYLCTASRAGGTAQMAFGPGTRLTVT.

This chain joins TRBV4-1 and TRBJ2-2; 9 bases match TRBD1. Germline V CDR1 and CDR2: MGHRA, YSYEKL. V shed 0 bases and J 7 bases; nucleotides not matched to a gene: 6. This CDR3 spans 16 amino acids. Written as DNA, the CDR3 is TGCGCCAGCAGCCAAGAACAGGGGGCCATCATCGGGGAGCTGTTTTTT. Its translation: CASSQEQGAIIGELFF.

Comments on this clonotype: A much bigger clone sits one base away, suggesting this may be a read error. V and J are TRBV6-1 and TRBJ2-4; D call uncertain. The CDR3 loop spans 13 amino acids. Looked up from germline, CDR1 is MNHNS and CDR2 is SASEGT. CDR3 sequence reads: CASSEDKGNTQYF. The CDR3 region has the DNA TGTGCCAGCAGTGAAGATAAGGGAAACACTCAGTACTTC.

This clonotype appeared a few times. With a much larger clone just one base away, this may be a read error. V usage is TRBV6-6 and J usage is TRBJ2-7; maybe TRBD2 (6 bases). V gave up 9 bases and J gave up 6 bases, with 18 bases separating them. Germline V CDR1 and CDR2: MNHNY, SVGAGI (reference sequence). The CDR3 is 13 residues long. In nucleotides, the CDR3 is TGTGCCAGTAAACGAGGCGGGGTCTTCGAGCAGTACTTC. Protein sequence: CASKRGGVFEQYF.

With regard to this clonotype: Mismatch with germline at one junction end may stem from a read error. The CDR3 protein is CSVVPPGGGRNSIYF. In DNA form, the CDR3 reads TGTAGCGTTGTCCCCCCGGGGGGAGGAAGAAACAGCATATATTTT. The chain couples TRBV29-1 to TRBJ1-3; weak D call: TRBD1 (5 bases). The CDR3 is 15 residues long. Per the germline V gene, CDR1 is SQVTM and CDR2 is ANQGSEA.

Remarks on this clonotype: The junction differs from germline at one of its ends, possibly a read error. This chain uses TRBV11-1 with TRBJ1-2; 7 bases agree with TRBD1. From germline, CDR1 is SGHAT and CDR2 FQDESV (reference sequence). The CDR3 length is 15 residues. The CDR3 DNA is TGTACCAGCAGCACCGGACAGGATGCAGGGTATTGCTACACCTTC. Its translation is CTSSTGQDAGYCYTF.

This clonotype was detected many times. This CDR3 reads CSVAIGGPQETQYF. The CDR3 DNA reads TGCAGCGTTGCTATAGGGGGCCCCCAAGAGACCCAGTACTTC. This chain links TRBV29-1 with TRBJ2-5, with 7 bases lining up with TRBD1. The CDR3 has 14 amino acids. J lost 1 base, V lost 4 bases, and 6 bases had no gene match. Germline CDR1 and CDR2: SQVTM and ANQGSEA.

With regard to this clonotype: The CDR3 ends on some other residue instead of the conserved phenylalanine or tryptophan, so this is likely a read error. The CDR3 is CAISAQGEEENQYS. The CDR3 DNA reads TGTGCCATCAGTGCCCAGGGAGAGGAAGAGAACCAGTACTCC. The V call is TRBV6-5, the J call TRBJ2-5; tentatively, D is TRBD1 or TRBD2 (5 bases each). The CDR3 has 14 amino acids. In germline, CDR1 is MNHEY, CDR2 SVGAGI.

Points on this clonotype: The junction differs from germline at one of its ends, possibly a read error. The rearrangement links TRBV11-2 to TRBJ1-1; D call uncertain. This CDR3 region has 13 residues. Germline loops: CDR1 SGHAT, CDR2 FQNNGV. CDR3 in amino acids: CTSSLVSNSEAFF. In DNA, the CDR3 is TGTACCAGCAGCTTAGTTAGCAACTCTGAAGCTTTCTTT.

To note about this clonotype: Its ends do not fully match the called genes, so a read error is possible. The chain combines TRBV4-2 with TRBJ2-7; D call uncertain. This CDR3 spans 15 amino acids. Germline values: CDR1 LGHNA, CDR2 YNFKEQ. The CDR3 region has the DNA TGTGCCAGCAGCCAAGATTTCTCGGTGTCCTACGAGCAGAACTTC. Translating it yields CASSQDFSVSYEQNF.